Included here is one TCR beta chain sequence, with context. The record originates from a study of blood T cell repertoires in COVID-19. Whole-study context: The samples span acute and convalescent COVID-19 from the United States, Italy and Spain.

In the source study's methods: Reference gene primers were amplified, and this amplification served to estimate nucleated cell counts. Generated by immunoSEQ multiplex PCR, the TCRdb table keeps only in-frame clones and is missing some. From that table come the V and J calls and clone size; the DNA was used to work out D and trimming. The sample lists about 36,000 clones, over 75% occurring once. The length of the CDR3 is 13 residues. The V gene end was trimmed by 6 bases and the J gene end by 4 bases; junction bases not matched to a gene: 2. Germline V lookup: CDR1 MNHEY, CDR2 SVGAGI. The specimen sequenced was peripheral blood. The sequence came from a human donor in a cohort sampled during active or convalescent COVID-19. The donor label of this sample is uncertain. The chain combines TRBV6-5 with TRBJ2-2; 7 bases agree with TRBD2. CDR3 in amino acids: CASRGGSTGELFF. The CDR3 DNA sequence: TGTGCCAGCAGGGGGGGGAGCACCGGGGAGCTGTTTTTT.